This TCR beta chain was sequenced during a study of shared clonotypes between healthy human individuals. Donors, without exception, were Caucasian adults residing in Nashville, Tennessee. Findings and caveats of the study: Only blood was sampled, and tissue TCR repertoires likely differ from blood ones.

Germline V gene sequence: CDR1 MNHEY, CDR2 SMNVEV (reference sequence). Trimming cost V 10 bases and J 4 bases; bases outside gene matches: 11. This CDR3 spans 15 amino acids. Every immunoSEQ plate was one replicate of a subset's evenly spread DNA. Unsorted PBMC samples were amplified in replicate PCRs containing 250 to 350 ng DNA, roughly 30,000 T cell genomes. TCRdb's table, derived via immunoSEQ multiplex PCR, lists solely in-frame clones and lacks some. This sample yields 550,000 to 600,000 clones, of which roughly 79% are seen a single time; about 12% belongs to the top ten. A remark on this clone: What it binds is unknown.

This TCR was sampled from a middle-aged woman in good health. Some clones in this sample may be carry-over from other donors' samples. The sample comprised PBMCs. The chain couples TRBV27 to TRBJ2-3; 10 nucleotides line up with TRBD2. This chain's CDR3 is CATTGTSVTPDTQYF. CDR3 DNA: TGTGCCACTACCGGGACTAGCGTGACGCCAGATACGCAGTATTTT.